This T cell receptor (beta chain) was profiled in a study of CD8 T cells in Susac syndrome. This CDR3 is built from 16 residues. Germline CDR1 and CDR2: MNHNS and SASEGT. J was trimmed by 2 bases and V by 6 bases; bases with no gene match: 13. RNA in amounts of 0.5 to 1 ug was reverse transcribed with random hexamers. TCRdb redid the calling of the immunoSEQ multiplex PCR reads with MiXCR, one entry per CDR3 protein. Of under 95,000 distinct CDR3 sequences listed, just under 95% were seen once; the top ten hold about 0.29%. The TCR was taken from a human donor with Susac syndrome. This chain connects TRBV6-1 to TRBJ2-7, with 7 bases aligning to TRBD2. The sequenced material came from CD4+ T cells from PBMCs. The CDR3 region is CASRRTLGRGTYEQYF. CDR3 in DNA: TGTGCCAGCAGGCGCACTCTTGGGCGGGGGACCTACGAGCAGTACTTC.